Following are 24 T cell receptor beta chains from one sample sequenced in a study of OX40 agonist ivuxolimab in advanced cancers. The table came from immunoSEQ multiplex PCR; TCRdb's copy has only in-frame clones and leaves some out. The sample lists tens of thousands of clones, over 70% occurring once. Sequencing was performed on CD4+ or CD8+ T cells sorted from blood, taken in a trial of the OX40 agonist ivuxolimab. Receptors were obtained from an adult with an advanced solid tumor such as melanoma, head and neck, liver or kidney cancer.

The chain has TRBV5-1 and TRBJ2-7, with D maybe TRBD2 (6 bases). V shed 4 bases and J shed 5 bases, with 16 bases lying between them. Germline CDR1 and CDR2: SGHRS and YFSETQ. This CDR3 spans 14 amino acids. CDR3 DNA sequence: TGCGCCAGCAGCCAAAAGCCTAGCGCTAACGAGCAGTACTTC. This translates into CASSQKPSANEQYF.

The chain joins TRBV11-2 to TRBJ2-3, with TRBD2 matching over 7 bases. The J segment lost 2 bases and the V segment lost 1 base, leaving 12 bases of the junction unmatched. Germline assignment: CDR1 SGHAT and CDR2 FQNNGV. This CDR3 spans 18 amino acids. CDR3 in DNA: TGTGCCAGCAGCTTAGGGGTCGGGGGGACGATTCACACAGATACGCAGTATTTT. This translates into CASSLGVGGTIHTDTQYF.

The genes are TRBV5-4 and TRBJ2-2; 8 bases line up with TRBD1. Trimming took 3 bases from V and 4 from J; bases not matched to a gene: 20. The CDR3 contains 20 residues. Germline CDR1 SGHNT, CDR2 YYREEE (reference sequence). The CDR3 sequence: CASSSHPSGTGGVGTGELFF. The CDR3 nucleotides read TGTGCCAGCAGCTCCCACCCCTCCGGGACAGGAGGTGTGGGCACCGGGGAGCTGTTTTTT.

The chain recombines TRBV5-4 with TRBJ2-3; 11 bases are a match to TRBD2. The length of the CDR3 is 18 residues. V was pared by 2 bases and J by 0 bases, with 8 bases of the junction left unmatched. Germline CDR1 reads SGHNT; CDR2 reads YYREEE (reference sequence). As DNA, the CDR3 is TGTGCCAGCAGCTTTACTAGCGGGAGCAAGGCTAGCACAGATACGCAGTATTTT. The encoded protein is CASSFTSGSKASTDTQYF.

V is TRBV27 and J is TRBJ2-7; 13 nucleotides agree with TRBD2. Trimming took 4 bases from V and 0 from J; bases not matched to a gene: 6. CDR3 size: 17 residues. The V gene's germline CDR1 is MNHEY and CDR2 SMNVEV (reference sequence). CDR3 in amino acids: CASSSGLAGDPSYEQYF. Here the CDR3 DNA reads TGTGCCAGCAGTTCCGGACTAGCGGGAGACCCCTCCTACGAGCAGTACTTC.

CDR3 residues: CASSQDRRQGARDEQFF. For the CDR3, the DNA is TGCGCCAGCAGCCAAGATCGTCGGCAGGGGGCGCGGGATGAGCAGTTCTTC. V is TRBV4-1 and J is TRBJ2-1, with 8 bases that match TRBD1. V was clipped by 0 bases and J by 8 bases; unmatched bases: 12. CDR1 is MGHRA, CDR2 YSYEKL, per germline. The CDR3 has 17 residues.

V and J are TRBV7-9 and TRBJ1-1, with unresolved D. The CDR3 runs 14 residues. Trimming cost V 1 base and J 3 bases, with 9 bases left between them. Germline values: CDR1 SEHNR, CDR2 FQNEAQ (reference sequence). CDR3 sequence reads: CASSLDLGDTEAFF. The CDR3, as DNA: TGTGCCAGCAGCTTAGATCTTGGGGACACTGAAGCTTTCTTT.

This clone was detected ten times or more. CDR3 in amino acids: CASGSSGVSYNEQFF. The CDR3 DNA follows: TGTGCCAGCGGATCTAGCGGCGTCTCCTACAATGAGCAGTTCTTC. The chain uses TRBV7-9 and TRBJ2-1; 7 bases map to TRBD2. J was trimmed by 0 bases and V by 8 bases; bases with no gene match: 7. Germline CDR1 and CDR2: SEHNR and FQNEAQ (reference sequence). This CDR3 has 15 residues.

CDR3: CASNREGGPQHF. The CDR3 nucleotides read TGTGCCAGCAACCGGGAAGGTGGGCCCCAGCATTTT. The chain is built from TRBV4-2 and TRBJ1-5; unclear D gene. The V end lost 7 bases, the J end lost 9 bases, and 13 bases lay between the germline ends. Germline CDR1 and CDR2: LGHNA and YNFKEQ. The CDR3 sequence is 12 residues long.

This clone was seen once. V is TRBV5-4 and J is TRBJ2-5; TRBD2 matches at 9 bases. Trimming removed 6 bases from V and 1 base from J; junction bases left unmatched: 7. The germline V gene has CDR1 SGHNT and CDR2 YYREEE (reference sequence). The CDR3 has 15 residues. CDR3 residues: CASTRGGGAQETQYF. The CDR3 DNA is TGTGCCAGCACCAGGGGCGGGGGGGCCCAAGAGACCCAGTACTTC.

The chain carries TRBV5-1 and TRBJ2-7; 7 bases map to TRBD1. With V trimmed by 4 bases and J by 4 bases, 8 bases remained unmatched. The CDR3 runs 14 residues. CDR1 and CDR2 (germline): SGHRS, YFSETQ. The CDR3 here is CASSEQGSTYEQYF. CDR3 DNA: TGCGCCAGCAGCGAACAGGGGTCGACGTACGAGCAGTACTTC.

V and J are TRBV6-4 and TRBJ2-5; the D is unclear. This CDR3 comprises 15 residues. CDR1 is MRHNA and CDR2 is SNTAGT in the germline V gene. Trimming left V 6 bases short and J 5 bases short, with 19 bases between. In nucleotides, the CDR3 is TGTGCCAGCAGCCAGCAGACCGCCGGGTTGGAGACCCAGTACTTC. Amino acid sequence: CASSQQTAGLETQYF.

This sequence joins TRBV5-1 and TRBJ2-5; no clear D gene. The germline V gene encodes CDR1 SGHRS and CDR2 YFSETQ. Trimming cost V 0 bases and J 4 bases, with 7 bases left between them. The CDR3 is made up of 13 amino acids. CDR3 sequence: CASSLGVGETQYF. In DNA, the CDR3 is TGCGCCAGCAGCTTGGGGGTGGGAGAGACCCAGTACTTC.

This sequence joins TRBV10-1 and TRBJ2-5; TRBD1 matches 8 bases. Near its end, the DNA agrees better with TRBJ2-7, so the J call may be wrong. Germline V gene data show CDR1 as WNHNN and CDR2 as SYGVQD (reference sequence). CDR3 length equals 14 residues. The CDR3 DNA reads TGCGCCAGCAGGAGGACAGGGTTTTCCTACGAGCAGTACTTC. Translating gives CASRRTGFSYEQYF.

This rearrangement joins TRBV10-3 to TRBJ2-7; 10 positions agree with TRBD1. Germline V gene lookup returns CDR1 ENHRY and CDR2 SYGVKD. The CDR3 totals 14 residues. J lost 5 bases, V lost 6 bases, and 7 bases had no gene match. CDR3 region: CAIRGQGGPHEQYF. The CDR3 DNA follows: TGTGCCATCAGAGGACAGGGGGGGCCTCACGAGCAGTACTTC.

This clone was found once. V and J are TRBV5-1 and TRBJ1-5, with D possibly TRBD1 on 5 matching bases. The V gene lost 0 bases and the J gene lost 4 bases, with 8 bases spanning the gap. The germline V gene has CDR1 SGHRS and CDR2 YFSETQ. This CDR3 comprises 14 residues. CDR3: CASSLAGGNQPQHF. The CDR3 nucleotides read TGCGCCAGCAGCTTGGCCGGGGGGAATCAGCCCCAGCATTTT.

Written as DNA, the CDR3 is TGTGCCATGAGAGGGACGGGGGGAGATACGCAGTATTTT. This encodes CAMRGTGGDTQYF. This chain uses TRBV10-3 with TRBJ2-3; 7 positions agree with TRBD2. This CDR3 comprises 13 residues. V trimming: 9 bases; J trimming: 5 bases; junction bases outside the gene matches: 8. Germline V gene data show CDR1 as ENHRY and CDR2 as SYGVKD.

The chain recombines TRBV19 with TRBJ2-5; D may be TRBD2 (6 bases). Trimming took 7 bases from V and 1 from J, leaving 13 bases between them. This CDR3 comprises 14 residues. Germline lookup yields CDR1 LNHDA and CDR2 SQIVND (reference sequence). The CDR3 bases are TGTGCCAGTAATAAAGCGGGCGTCCAAGAGACCCAGTACTTC. Protein sequence: CASNKAGVQETQYF.

This chain connects TRBV20-1 to TRBJ1-2, with D hard to call. V lost 5 bases to trimming and J lost 8 bases, with 12 bases between them. Germline-derived CDR1 and CDR2 are DFQATT and SNEGSKA (reference sequence). CDR3 length: 11 amino acids. The CDR3: CSASGFGGYTF. The CDR3 coding sequence is TGCAGTGCTTCGGGATTCGGAGGCTACACCTTC.

This sequence joins TRBV27 and TRBJ1-3; D is possibly TRBD1 (5 bases). The CDR3 covers 13 residues. Germline values: CDR1 MNHEY, CDR2 SMNVEV (reference sequence). V was pared by 6 bases and J by 3 bases, with 9 bases between. The CDR3 protein is CASSRQLGNTIYF. The CDR3, as DNA: TGTGCCAGCAGCAGACAGCTTGGAAACACCATATATTTT.

This sequence joins TRBV19 and TRBJ2-3; 11 nucleotides line up with TRBD2. The CDR3 extends over 15 amino acids. The ends lost 6 bases at V and 4 bases at J; junction bases unmatched: 6. The germline V gene encodes CDR1 LNHDA and CDR2 SQIVND (reference sequence). The CDR3 DNA sequence: TGTGCCAGTAGGGAAACTAGCGGGAGTGCAGATACGCAGTATTTT. Translation gives CASRETSGSADTQYF.

The DNA for the CDR3 is TGTGCCAGCAGTACAACCGGGACAGGGGGATTGGAGCAGTACTTC. This codes for CASSTTGTGGLEQYF. This chain links TRBV27 with TRBJ2-7; 11 bases line up with TRBD1. Trimming at V came to 5 bases and at J to 7 bases, leaving 10 bases not matched to a gene. Germline CDR1 is MNHEY and CDR2 is SMNVEV (reference sequence). There are 15 residues in the CDR3.

The chain employs TRBV2 and TRBJ2-1; no firm D call. The CDR3 loop spans 12 amino acids. V was shortened by 3 bases and J by 7 bases, with 7 bases between the two germline ends. Germline lookup yields CDR1 SNHLY and CDR2 FYNNEI. The CDR3 DNA reads as TGTGCCAGCAGTGACCTAAGGAATGAGCAGTTCTTC. Protein product: CASSDLRNEQFF.

The chain employs TRBV5-1 and TRBJ2-1, with TRBD2 matching 10 bases. This CDR3 region has 16 residues. CDR1 is SGHRS and CDR2 is YFSETQ in the germline V gene. V was clipped by 0 bases and J by 9 bases; unmatched bases: 9. CDR3 sequence (DNA): TGCGCCAGCAGCTTGGGGCTAGCGGGGGCCCGTCGTGAGCAGTTCTTC. Protein product: CASSLGLAGARREQFF.